Each of the 14 T cell receptor beta chains below was sequenced from the same sample in a study of T cells in Graves' hyperthyroidism and ophthalmopathy. The TCR beta CDR3 regions underwent amplification using RNA transcripts as the source. An initial round of RT-PCR targeting the TCR CDR3 relied on the HTBI primer set. MiXCR, applied by TCRdb to the multiplex PCR reads, yields one record per CDR3 protein. The sample has about 34,000 distinct CDR3 sequences; around 50% are singletons. The sequenced sample consisted of blood. The receptors were sampled from a woman aged 40 to 50 with Graves' ophthalmopathy.

To note about this clonotype: A read error may produce the germline difference seen at one junction end. This chain links TRBV7-3 with TRBJ2-2, with 9 bases lining up with TRBD1. Looked up from germline, CDR1 is SGHTA and CDR2 is FQGTGA. The CDR3 extends over 16 amino acids. In DNA, the CDR3 is TGCGCCAGCAGCCAACCACAGGGGGCGGACACCGGGGAGCTGTTTTTT. Amino acid sequence: CASSQPQGADTGELFF. Variable domain in full (rest from reference TRBV7-3 and TRBJ2-2): GAGVSQTPSNKVTEKGKYVELRCDPISGHTALYWYRQSLGQGPEFLIYFQGTGAADDSGLPNDRFFAVRPEGSVSTLKIQRTERGDSAVYLCASSQPQGADTGELFFGEGSRLTVL.

This clonotype was seen once. J is TRBJ1-4 and V is TRBV12-3 or TRBV12-4, with D maybe TRBD1 (5 bases). The CDR3 runs 15 residues. Trimming pared 5 bases from V and 4 bases from J, leaving 14 bases between. The CDR3 spells CASSAPGLDNEKLFF. CDR3 sequence (DNA): TGTGCCAGCAGTGCTCCGGGACTGGATAATGAAAAACTGTTTTTT.

The chain carries TRBV6-1 and TRBJ1-5; D possibly corresponds to TRBD1 (5 bases). The CDR3 is 13 amino acids. Looked up from germline, CDR1 is MNHNS and CDR2 is SASEGT. Trimming pared 4 bases from V and 11 bases from J, leaving 15 bases between. The DNA of the CDR3 is TGTGCCAGCAGTGGGGGGGTGCAAGAGACCCAGCATTTT. It codes for CASSGGVQETQHF.

This clonotype was observed a handful of times. The V gene is TRBV18, the J gene TRBJ2-3; D call uncertain. V lost 3 bases and J lost 3, with 7 bases in between. The CDR3 runs to 13 residues. From germline, CDR1 is KGHSH and CDR2 LQKENI. Here the CDR3 DNA reads TGTGCCAGCTCACCCCCGTCAACAGATACGCAGTATTTT. This encodes CASSPPSTDTQYF.

The gene calls are TRBV9 and TRBJ2-1, with a tentative D call TRBD1 (5 bases). From germline, CDR1 is SGDLS and CDR2 YYNGEE. V shed 3 bases and J shed 12 bases, with 25 bases lying between them. The length of the CDR3 is 16 residues. CDR3 in amino acids: CASSGTLTLPTDTQFF. CDR3 coding DNA: TGTGCCAGCAGCGGGACACTCACCCTACCCACAGATACGCAGTTCTTC.

Concerning this clonotype: Since a much larger clone is just one base distant, this may be a read error. It is likely a read error, because the conserved phenylalanine at the end of the CDR3 is missing. This sequence joins TRBV6-5 and TRBJ2-7; TRBD1 agrees at 9 bases. The trim removed 6 bases at V and 2 bases at J, leaving 2 bases unmatched. This CDR3 has 13 residues. CDR1 MNHEY and CDR2 SVGAGI come from the germline V gene. The CDR3 is CASRRQGAYEQYL. CDR3 nucleotides: TGTGCCAGCAGAAGACAGGGGGCCTACGAGCAGTACCTC.

This clonotype was observed at least ten times. The chain uses TRBV6-1 and TRBJ1-3; D not certain. Trimming took off 7 bases at V and 0 bases at J, with 10 bases between the two ends. CDR3 size: 14 residues. Germline V CDR1 and CDR2: MNHNS, SASEGT. In nucleotides, the CDR3 is TGTGCCAGCACCGACACCTTCTCTGGAAACACCATATATTTT. It specifies CASTDTFSGNTIYF.

This clonotype was observed at least ten times. The chain employs TRBV11-2 and TRBJ2-1; 9 bases are a match to TRBD2. CDR1 is SGHAT and CDR2 is FQNNGV in the germline V gene. The CDR3 extends over 16 amino acids. V gave up 0 bases and J gave up 9 bases; unmatched junction bases: 9. CDR3 sequence: CASSLDASGVGGEQFF. The CDR3 DNA reads as TGTGCCAGCAGCTTAGACGCTAGCGGGGTAGGGGGTGAGCAGTTCTTC.

This chain uses TRBV9 with TRBJ2-1; TRBD2 is a possible D gene (5 bases). In germline, CDR1 is SGDLS, CDR2 YYNGEE. The CDR3 is 13 amino acids. V was trimmed by 5 bases and J by 2 bases, leaving 8 bases between them. CDR3 nucleotide sequence: TGTGCCAGCAGTACGGGAACCTACAATGAGCAGTTCTTC. Protein: CASSTGTYNEQFF.

This clonotype was picked up a small number of times. In DNA, the CDR3 is TGTGCCAGCAGTCTCCGTAGCGGGATTTCCTACGAGCAGTACTTC. As protein: CASSLRSGISYEQYF. The gene calls are TRBV28 and TRBJ2-7, with TRBD2 matching over 8 bases. Germline-derived CDR1 and CDR2 are MDHEN and SYDVKM. CDR3 length equals 15 residues. After removal of 5 bases from V and 1 base from J, the junction contained 7 bases not matched to a gene.

This clonotype showed up many times. This chain links TRBV9 with TRBJ2-7, with D possibly being TRBD2 (7 bases). The CDR3 is made up of 15 amino acids. Germline V gene sequence: CDR1 SGDLS, CDR2 YYNGEE. V was pared by 3 bases and J by 6 bases, with 19 bases between. The CDR3 nucleotides are TGTGCCAGCAGCGCCAGCCGGGGGGCCGCATTCGAGCAGTACTTC. Protein: CASSASRGAAFEQYF.

The chain is built from TRBV7-2 and TRBJ1-2; 10 nucleotides line up with TRBD1. CDR1 SGHTA and CDR2 FQGNSA come from the germline V gene. V gave up 3 bases and J gave up 4 bases; unmatched junction bases: 8. The CDR3 runs to 16 residues. This CDR3 reads CASSFTGTGDRYGYTF. The CDR3 nucleotides read TGTGCCAGCAGCTTCACCGGGACAGGGGACCGCTATGGCTACACCTTC.

The genes are TRBV6-5 and TRBJ1-6; a weak D match, TRBD1 (5 bases). V dropped 7 bases and J dropped 5 bases, with 9 bases sitting between them. CDR1 is MNHEY, CDR2 SVGAGI, per germline. CDR3 size: 13 residues. The CDR3 sequence: CASMGLHNSPLHF. The CDR3, as DNA: TGTGCCAGCATGGGACTCCATAATTCACCCCTCCACTTT.

The J gene is TRBJ2-2, the V gene TRBV5-6; no clear D. The CDR3 runs 10 residues. With 3 bases removed from V and 6 bases from J, the gap between germline ends came to 0 bases. Looked up from germline, CDR1 is SGHDT and CDR2 is YYEEEE. CDR3 DNA: TGTGCCAGCAGCTCCGGGGAGCTGTTTTTT. Translated: CASSSGELFF.